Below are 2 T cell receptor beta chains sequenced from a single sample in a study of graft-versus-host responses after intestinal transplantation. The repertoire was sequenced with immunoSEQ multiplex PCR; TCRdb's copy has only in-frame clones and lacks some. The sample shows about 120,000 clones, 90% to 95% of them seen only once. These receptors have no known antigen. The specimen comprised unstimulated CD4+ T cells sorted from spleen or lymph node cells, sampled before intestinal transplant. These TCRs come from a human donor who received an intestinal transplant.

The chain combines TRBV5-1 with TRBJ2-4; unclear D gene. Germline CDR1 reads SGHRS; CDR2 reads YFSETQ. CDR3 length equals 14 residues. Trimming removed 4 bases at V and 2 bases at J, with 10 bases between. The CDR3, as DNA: TGCGCCAGCAGCCTCTGGCAGTCCAAAAACATTCAGTACTTC. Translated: CASSLWQSKNIQYF.

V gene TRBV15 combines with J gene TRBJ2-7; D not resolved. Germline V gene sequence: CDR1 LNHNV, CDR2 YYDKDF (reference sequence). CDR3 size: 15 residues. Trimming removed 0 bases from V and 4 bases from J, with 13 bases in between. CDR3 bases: TGTGCCACCAGCAGAGATCGGAATCCAGAATACGAGCAGTACTTC. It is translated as CATSRDRNPEYEQYF.